In this sample, the clone carrying this TCR beta chain turned up many times. This sample is drawn from a study of CD8+CD57+ T cells in acquired aplastic anemia. Study in general: Sorted cells (CD4+ and CD8+) yielded DNA amounts that averaged roughly 3.5 ug.

Those patients picked for sequencing had displayed CD8+CD57+ cell expansion on flow cytometry. This CDR3 comprises 16 residues. V dropped 4 bases and J dropped 6; count of bases not matched to a gene: 12. CDR1 and CDR2 from the germline V gene are SNHLY and FYNNEI. Genomic DNA served as template for TCR beta VDJ and CDR3 profiling. MiXCR, applied by TCRdb to the reads, yields one record per CDR3 protein. Here the sample spans around 180,000 distinct CDR3 sequences, approximately 48% being singletons. This chain links TRBV2 with TRBJ2-7; 10 bases map to TRBD2. The sequencing input was sorted CD4+, CD8+, or CD8+CD57+ T cells (not recorded which) from PBMCs. The receptor comes from a human donor with aplastic anemia. The CDR3 is CASSVRQEPSGGEQYF. The DNA for the CDR3 is TGTGCCAGCAGTGTACGACAGGAGCCTAGCGGGGGCGAGCAGTACTTC. The variable domain in full, with the rest retrieved from reference TRBV2 and TRBJ2-7, is EPEVTQTPSHQVTQMGQEVILRCVPISNHLYFYWYRQILGQKVEFLVSFYNNEISEKSEIFDDQFSVERPDGSNFTLKIRSTKLEDSAMYFCASSVRQEPSGGEQYFGPGTRLTVT.